This entry concerns a single T cell receptor (beta chain). What it recognizes is unknown. This CDR3 has 17 residues. CDR1 and CDR2 from the germline V gene are SGHAT and FQNNGV. With V trimmed by 5 bases and J by 2 bases, 10 bases remained unmatched. Method: immunoSEQ multiplex PCR; TCRdb's copy keeps in-frame clones and lacks some. The sample records 20,000 to 25,000 clones, around three quarters being singletons. The source of the sample is a study of STAT5B mutations in CD4+ large granular lymphocyte leukemia. Study-level points and caveats: TRBV06-family usage was enriched in top patient clones (8/27) versus controls (2/35).

The chain couples TRBV11-2 to TRBJ1-4; 8 nucleotides align to TRBD1. This TCR derives from a human donor in good health. Sequencing used CD4+ T cells from blood buffy coats. The CDR3 region has the DNA TGTGCCAGCAGCGTGGGACAGGCGCTCCAGACTAATGAAAAACTGTTTTTT. Its protein is CASSVGQALQTNEKLFF.